This T cell receptor (beta chain) came from a study of blood T cells in healthy people across ages. At the level of the study: With template switching, about one barcoded beta molecule was captured per two T cells. Findings and caveats of the study: The fall in TCR beta diversity per million T cells was roughly linear with age.

Together with a sample-barcoded 5' primer, a J-beta primer mix was included in a second PCR lasting about 7 to 12 cycles. TCRdb passed the 5' RACE reads through MiXCR, listing each CDR3 protein once. The table shows some 880,000 distinct CDR3 sequences, with 36% occurring only once. There are 15 residues in the CDR3. Trimming took 0 bases from V and 7 from J, leaving 10 bases between them. Germline CDR1 LGHNA, CDR2 YSLEER. This clonotype showed up just a few times. Its antigen is unidentified. This sequence originates from a man between 18 and 29 years old in good health. The sample consisted of blood. This chain links TRBV4-3 with TRBJ1-6, with D possibly matching TRBD1 (5 bases). The CDR3 DNA reads TGCGCCAGCAGCCAAGAACAGGCCACCAATTCACCCCTCCACTTT. It specifies CASSQEQATNSPLHF.